These 10 T cell receptor beta chains came from one sample sequenced in a study of T cell repertoires in cytomegalovirus infection. TCRdb reprocessed the reads via MiXCR and lists one record per CDR3 protein. The profile shows 250,000 to 300,000 distinct CDR3 sequences, about 23% of them singletons. Input material: PBMCs. The receptor source for this set is a human donor in good health (CMV status not recorded). Some clones in this sample may be carry-over from other donors' samples.

This clonotype has only a few counts. The chain employs TRBV6-2 or TRBV6-3 and TRBJ2-1; 13 bases agree with TRBD2. After removal of 0 bases from V and 6 bases from J, the junction contained 5 bases not matched to a gene. The CDR3 has 17 amino acids. From germline, CDR1 is MNHEY and CDR2 SVGEGT. CDR3 DNA sequence: TGTGCCAGCAGTTACTCAGCGGGACTAGCGGGACCCAATGAGCAGTTCTTC. This translates into CASSYSAGLAGPNEQFF.

The genes are TRBV30 and TRBJ2-5; D is unclear. This CDR3 region has 13 residues. Germline CDR1 is GTSNPN and CDR2 is SVGIG (reference sequence). V was clipped by 2 bases and J by 5 bases, with 12 bases between them. In DNA, the CDR3 is TGTGCCTGGAGTTACAAGGATCGGGAGACCCAGTACTTC. This codes for CAWSYKDRETQYF.

This clonotype has only one observation. The chain employs TRBV15 and TRBJ1-1; D call uncertain. The CDR3 sequence is 14 residues long. Deletions cut 0 bases from V and 3 bases from J, with 8 bases between. CDR1 LNHNV and CDR2 YYDKDF come from the germline V gene (reference sequence). As DNA, the CDR3 is TGTGCCACCAGCAGAGATCGAGGTTACACTGAAGCTTTCTTT. Encoded protein: CATSRDRGYTEAFF.

This clonotype has more than one count but fewer than ten. The CDR3 region is CAITRNTGELFF. The CDR3 DNA sequence: TGTGCCATAACTAGGAACACCGGGGAGCTGTTTTTT. This rearrangement joins TRBV28 to TRBJ2-2, with TRBD2 as a possible D gene (5 bases). CDR3 length: 12 residues. V dropped 10 bases and J dropped 1 base, with 7 bases sitting between them. Germline assignment: CDR1 MDHEN and CDR2 SYDVKM.

This clonotype was counted many times. The rearrangement links TRBV12-3 or TRBV12-4 to TRBJ2-1; the D gene is possibly TRBD2 (6 bases). The CDR3 length is 15 residues. The germline V and J ends were trimmed by 6 bases and 4 bases, with 16 bases remaining between them. Here the CDR3 DNA reads TGTGCCAGCAGCCCCTCCAGCGGGTATTACAATGAGCAGTTCTTC. It encodes CASSPSSGYYNEQFF.

The count of this clonotype is one. This chain joins TRBV24-1 and TRBJ2-6; D perhaps matches TRBD1 (5 bases). The ends were cut back, 7 bases at V and 1 base at J, with 28 bases in the middle. The CDR3 has 21 amino acids. Per germline, CDR1 KGHDR and CDR2 SFDVKD. CDR3 sequence reads: CATSYQARQPTSMSGANVLTF. CDR3 coding DNA: TGTGCCACCAGCTACCAAGCCCGACAGCCTACATCTATGTCTGGGGCCAACGTCCTGACTTTC.

This clonotype was counted many times. Since a much larger clone is just one base distant, this may be a read error. V gene TRBV7-3 combines with J gene TRBJ1-2, with TRBD1 identical over 9 bases. The CDR3 loop spans 13 amino acids. Germline assignment: CDR1 SGHTA and CDR2 FQGTGA. J lost 4 bases, V lost 4 bases, and 1 base had no gene match. CDR3 sequence (DNA): TGTGCCAGCAGCTCGACAGGGGGCTATGGCTACACCTTC. Its translation: CASSSTGGYGYTF.

This clonotype was seen a handful of times. V usage is TRBV15 and J usage is TRBJ2-3, with D perhaps matching TRBD1 (5 bases). CDR1 and CDR2 (germline): LNHNV, YYDKDF (reference sequence). The CDR3 totals 15 residues. The germline V and J ends were trimmed by 1 base and 2 bases, with 10 bases remaining between them. Written as DNA, the CDR3 is TGTGCCACCAGCAGAGGTGGGGCAAACACAGATACGCAGTATTTT. It is translated as CATSRGGANTDTQYF.

This clonotype was found many times. This chain links TRBV7-2 with TRBJ2-2, with D perhaps given as TRBD1 or TRBD2 (5 bases each). This CDR3 is 15 amino acids long. The V end lost 5 bases, the J end lost 6 bases, and 16 bases lay between the germline ends. Per germline, CDR1 SGHTA and CDR2 FQGNSA. The CDR3 DNA sequence: TGTGCCAGCAGCCCAGGGCAACTAGGTCCCGGGGAGCTGTTTTTT. Translating gives CASSPGQLGPGELFF.

The chain links TRBV29-1 to TRBJ1-1; the D gene is possibly TRBD1 (6 bases). The CDR3 has 13 residues. Trimming left V 1 base short and J 7 bases short, with 13 bases between. CDR1 is SQVTM, CDR2 ANQGSEA, per germline. The CDR3 DNA is TGCAGCGTTGAAGGGTGGGGGGCGGGTGAAGCTTTCTTT. As protein: CSVEGWGAGEAFF.